This T cell receptor beta chain was found in a study of shared clonotypes between healthy human individuals. At the level of the study: Donors had three CD4 naive, three CD4 memory, two CD8 naive and one CD8 memory plate apiece.

TCRdb's table, derived via immunoSEQ multiplex PCR, lists solely in-frame clones and lacks some. The repertoire holds approximately 640,000 clones, with 90% as singletons. Donors, without exception, were Caucasian adults residing in Nashville, Tennessee. The CDR3 is made up of 14 amino acids. From germline, CDR1 is MNHEY and CDR2 SVGAGI. Trimming cost V 5 bases and J 2 bases, with 12 bases left between them. The sequenced sample consisted of memory CD8+ T cells from PBMCs. Subset noted: CD45RO+ cells pooled with CCR7-negative TemRA cells. The V gene is TRBV6-5, the J gene TRBJ2-5, with D possibly matching TRBD1 (5 bases). The TCR comes from a man aged 18 to 30 in good health. Some clones in this sample may be carry-over from other donors' samples. The DNA for the CDR3 is TGTGCCAGCAGTCCTCAGGGAAATCAAGAGACCCAGTACTTC. Translating it yields CASSPQGNQETQYF.